This T cell receptor beta chain stems from a study of T cell responses to AZD1222 COVID-19 vaccine. TCRdb's table, derived via immunoSEQ multiplex PCR, lists solely in-frame clones and lacks some. The table includes 90,000 to 120,000 clones, 87% detected once. Points from the study as a whole: Most donors were white British, females outnumbered males, and clonal diversity was possibly underestimated. Two AZD1222 doses significantly raised spike-specific TCR breadth and depth over controls.

CDR3 size: 16 residues. The germline CDR1 and CDR2 sequences are LNHDA and SQIVND (reference sequence). V lost 3 bases, J lost 6 bases, and 9 bases stayed unmatched. The study pooled second doses at about 4 or about 12 weeks. Points on this clone: Its specificity is unknown.

The chain employs TRBV19 and TRBJ1-5; 9 bases map to TRBD1. Sequencing used peripheral blood, obtained 28 days after the second AZD1222 dose. The sequence derives from an adult who received the AZD1222 COVID-19 vaccine. CDR3 sequence: CASSMGRTGDVQPQHF. The CDR3 DNA is TGTGCCAGTAGTATGGGCCGGACAGGGGACGTTCAGCCCCAGCATTTT.